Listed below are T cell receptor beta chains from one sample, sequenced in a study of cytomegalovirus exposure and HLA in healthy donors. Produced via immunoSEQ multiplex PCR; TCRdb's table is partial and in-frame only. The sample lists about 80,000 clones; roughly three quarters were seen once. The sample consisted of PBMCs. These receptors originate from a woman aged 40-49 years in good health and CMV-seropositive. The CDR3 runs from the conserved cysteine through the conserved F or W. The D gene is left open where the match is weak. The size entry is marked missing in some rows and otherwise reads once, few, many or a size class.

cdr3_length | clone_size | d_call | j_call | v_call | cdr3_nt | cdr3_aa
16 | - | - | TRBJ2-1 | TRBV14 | TGTGCCAGCAGCCTTTCGGGCCAAAGGAGGGGTAATGAGCAGTTCTTC | CASSLSGQRRGNEQFF
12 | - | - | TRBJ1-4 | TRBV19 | TGTGCCAGTAGTACTAGCCCGGAAAAACTGTTTTTT | CASSTSPEKLFF
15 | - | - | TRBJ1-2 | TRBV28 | TGTGCCAGCAGGCCTCGGGACTTCAAGGGCTATGGCTACACCTTC | CASRPRDFKGYGYTF
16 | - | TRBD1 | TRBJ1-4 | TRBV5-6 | TGTGCCAGCAGCTTCGACAGGGGGCGAACTAATGAAAAACTGTTTTTT | CASSFDRGRTNEKLFF
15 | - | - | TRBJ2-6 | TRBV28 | TGTGCCAGCAGTTGGCAAGACTCTGGGGCCAACGTCCTGACTTTC | CASSWQDSGANVLTF
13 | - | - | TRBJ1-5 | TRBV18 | TGTGCCAGCTCACCAGGACAAAATCAGCCCCAGCATTTT | CASSPGQNQPQHF
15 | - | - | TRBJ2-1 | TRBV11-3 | TGTGCCAGCAGCTTAGCGGCTAGACCCTACAATGAGCAGTTCTTC | CASSLAARPYNEQFF
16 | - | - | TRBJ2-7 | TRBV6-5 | TGTGCCAGCAGTTACTCGTTCGGGACTGATAATTACGAGCAGTACTTC | CASSYSFGTDNYEQYF
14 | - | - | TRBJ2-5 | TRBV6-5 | TGTGCCAGCAACCAGCTAACTAGGGCGGAGACCCAGTACTTC | CASNQLTRAETQYF
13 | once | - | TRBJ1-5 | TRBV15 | TGTGCCACCAGCAGAGATCTAGGACAGCCCCAGCATTTT | CATSRDLGQPQHF
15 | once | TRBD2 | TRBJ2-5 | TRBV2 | TGTGCCAGCAGTGAGGTTCTAGCGGGGCAAGAGACCCAGTACTTC | CASSEVLAGQETQYF
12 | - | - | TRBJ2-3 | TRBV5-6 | TGTGCCAGCAGCTTGGCACAGGGCGTTCAGTATTTT | CASSLAQGVQYF
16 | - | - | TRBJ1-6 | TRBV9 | TGTGCCAGCAGCGAGCGGTCGATGGGGAGGAATTCACCCCTCCACTTT | CASSERSMGRNSPLHF
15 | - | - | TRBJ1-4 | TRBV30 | TGTGCCTGGAGTGCCGAGTCCAGGGCTAATGAAAAACTGTTTTTT | CAWSAESRANEKLFF
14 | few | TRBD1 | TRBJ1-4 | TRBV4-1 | TGCGCCAGCAGCCTATCGACAGGGAGGGAAAAACTGTTTTTT | CASSLSTGREKLFF
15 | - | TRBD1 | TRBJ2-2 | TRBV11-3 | TGTGCCAGCAGCCTGGACAGGGATGGTCCCGGGGAGCTGTTTTTT | CASSLDRDGPGELFF
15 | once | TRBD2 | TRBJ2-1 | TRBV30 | TGTGCCTGGAGTACCGGACTAGGGTTCGGCAATGAGCAGTTCTTC | CAWSTGLGFGNEQFF
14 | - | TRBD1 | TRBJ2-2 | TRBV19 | TGTGCCAGTAGTTTCCGGGACAGGGGATGGGAGCTGTTTTTT | CASSFRDRGWELFF
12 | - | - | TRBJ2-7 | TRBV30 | TGTGCCTGGGGACAGTCTTCCTACGAGCAGTACTTC | CAWGQSSYEQYF
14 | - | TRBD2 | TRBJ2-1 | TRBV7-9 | TGTGCCAGCACTACGACTAGCGGGAGGGCGGAGCAGTTCTTC | CASTTTSGRAEQFF
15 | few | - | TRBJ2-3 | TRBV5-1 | TGCGCCAGCAGCTTGGACGACAGGGAGGTAGATACGCAGTATTTT | CASSLDDREVDTQYF
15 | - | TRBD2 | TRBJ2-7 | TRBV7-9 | TGTGCCAGCAGCCCCAAGATCAGGGAGGGCTACGAGCAGTACTTC | CASSPKIREGYEQYF
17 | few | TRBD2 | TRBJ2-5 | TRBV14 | TGTGCCAGCAGCCAAGAGTTTAGCGGGAGTTCACGAGAGACCCAGTACTTC | CASSQEFSGSSRETQYF
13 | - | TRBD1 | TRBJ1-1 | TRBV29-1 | TGCAGCGTTTCGGGACAGGGGCTTCCTGAAGCTTTCTTT | CSVSGQGLPEAFF
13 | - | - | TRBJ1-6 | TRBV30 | TGTGCCTGGATGGGTAGGGGCTTTTCACCCCTCCACTTT | CAWMGRGFSPLHF
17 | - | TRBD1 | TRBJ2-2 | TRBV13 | TGTGCCAGCAGACACAACAGGGGGCTTTTGGACACCGGGGAGCTGTTTTTT | CASRHNRGLLDTGELFF
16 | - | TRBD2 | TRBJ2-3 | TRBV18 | TGTGCCAGCTCACCTTTACTAGCGGGCACCTCAGATACGCAGTATTTT | CASSPLLAGTSDTQYF
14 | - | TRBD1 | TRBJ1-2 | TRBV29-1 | TGCAGCGTTGATCATCCGGACAGGGGTTCTGGCTACACCTTC | CSVDHPDRGSGYTF
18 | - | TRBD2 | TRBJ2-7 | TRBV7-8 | TGTGCCAGCAGCTCTCGGACTAGCGGGGGGGCGGGGCAATACGAGCAGTACTTC | CASSSRTSGGAGQYEQYF
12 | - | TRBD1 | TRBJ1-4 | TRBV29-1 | TGCAGCGCCGGGACAGGAGGTGAAAAACTGTTTTTT | CSAGTGGEKLFF
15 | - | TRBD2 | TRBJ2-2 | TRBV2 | TGTGCCAGCAGTGAAACTAGCGGGAGTATCGGGGAGCTGTTTTTT | CASSETSGSIGELFF
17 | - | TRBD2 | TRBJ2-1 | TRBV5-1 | TGCGCCAGCAGCAACGGGGGGTTCGCGGCGGGCAACAATGAGCAGTTCTTC | CASSNGGFAAGNNEQFF
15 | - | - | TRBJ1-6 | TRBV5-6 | TGTGCCAGCAGCTTGTTTAGTGGTGTGCTTTCACCCCTCCACTTT | CASSLFSGVLSPLHF
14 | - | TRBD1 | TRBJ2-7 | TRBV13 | TGTGCCAGCAGCAGCGGACAGGGAACCTACGAGCAGTACTTC | CASSSGQGTYEQYF
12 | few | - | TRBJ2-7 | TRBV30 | TGTGCCTGGACCACCGGGAGCTACGAGCAGTACTTC | CAWTTGSYEQYF
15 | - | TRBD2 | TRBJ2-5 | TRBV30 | TGTGCCTGGACGACTAGCGGGACCCCTACGGAGACCCAGTACTTC | CAWTTSGTPTETQYF
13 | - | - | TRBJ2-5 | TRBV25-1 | TGTGCCAGCAGTGAGAAGGGGCGTCAGACCCAGTACTTC | CASSEKGRQTQYF
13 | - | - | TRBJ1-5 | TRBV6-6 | TGTGCCAGCAGCTCGGACAGTAATCAGCCCCAGCATTTT | CASSSDSNQPQHF
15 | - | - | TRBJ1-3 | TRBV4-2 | TGTGCCAGCAGCCAAGCCGGTGTTAGAGGAAACACCATATATTTT | CASSQAGVRGNTIYF
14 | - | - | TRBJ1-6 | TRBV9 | TGTGCCAGCAGCGCACAGGGAACTGGTTCACCCCTCCACTTT | CASSAQGTGSPLHF
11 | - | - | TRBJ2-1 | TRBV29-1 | TGCAGCGTTGCGGTCCACAATGAGCAGTTCTTC | CSVAVHNEQFF
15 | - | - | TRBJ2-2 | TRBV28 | TGTGCCAGCCACCTGAGCGGAGCGATGGCCGGGGAGCTGTTTTTT | CASHLSGAMAGELFF
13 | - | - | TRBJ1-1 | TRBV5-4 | TGTGCCAGCAGCCTGACAGGGAACACTGAAGCTTTCTTT | CASSLTGNTEAFF
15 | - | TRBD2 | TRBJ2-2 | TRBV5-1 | TGCGCCAGCAGCTCCCTAGCGGAGAACACCGGGGAGCTGTTTTTT | CASSSLAENTGELFF
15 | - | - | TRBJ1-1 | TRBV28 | TGTGCCAGCAGCTTCCCTTTGCGGGGGCCTGGTGAAGCTTTCTTT | CASSFPLRGPGEAFF
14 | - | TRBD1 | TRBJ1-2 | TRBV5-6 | TGTGCCAGCAGATGGACAGGGGGGCTCTATGGCTACACCTTC | CASRWTGGLYGYTF
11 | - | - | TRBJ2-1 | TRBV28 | TGTGCCACTCGGGGAAACAATGAGCAGTTCTTC | CATRGNNEQFF
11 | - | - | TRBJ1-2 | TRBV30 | TGTGCCTGGACGCGGGCTTATGGCTACACCTTC | CAWTRAYGYTF
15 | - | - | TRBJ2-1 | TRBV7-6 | TGTGCCAGCAGTTCTCCCAGGGTGCCCTACAATGAGCAGTTCTTC | CASSSPRVPYNEQFF